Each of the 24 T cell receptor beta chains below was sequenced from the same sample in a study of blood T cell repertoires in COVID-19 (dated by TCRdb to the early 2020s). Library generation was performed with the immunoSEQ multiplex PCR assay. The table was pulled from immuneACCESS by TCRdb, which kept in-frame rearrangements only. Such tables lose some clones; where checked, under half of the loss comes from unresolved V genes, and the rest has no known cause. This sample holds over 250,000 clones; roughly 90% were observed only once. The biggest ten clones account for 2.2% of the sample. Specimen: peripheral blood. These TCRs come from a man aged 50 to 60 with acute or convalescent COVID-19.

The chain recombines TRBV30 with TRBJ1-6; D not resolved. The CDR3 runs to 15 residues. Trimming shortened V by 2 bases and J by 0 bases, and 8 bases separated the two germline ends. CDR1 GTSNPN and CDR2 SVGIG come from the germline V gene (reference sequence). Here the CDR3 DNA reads TGTGCCTGGAGTCCAATCAACTCCTATAATTCACCCCTCCACTTT. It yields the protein CAWSPINSYNSPLHF.

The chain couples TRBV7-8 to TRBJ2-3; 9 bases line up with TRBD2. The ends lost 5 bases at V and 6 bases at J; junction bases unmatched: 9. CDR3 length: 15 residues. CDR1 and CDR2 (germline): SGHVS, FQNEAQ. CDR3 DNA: TGTGCCAGCAGCCTTAGCGGGGGACGGGAGGATACGCAGTATTTT. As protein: CASSLSGGREDTQYF.

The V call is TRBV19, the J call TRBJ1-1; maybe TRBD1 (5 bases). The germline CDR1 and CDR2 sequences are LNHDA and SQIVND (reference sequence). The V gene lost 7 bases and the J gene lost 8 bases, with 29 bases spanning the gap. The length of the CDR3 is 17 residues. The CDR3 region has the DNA TGTGCCAGTATGAGCCCAGCTTGGGGCGCTTTCTTAGGAGAAGCTTTCTTT. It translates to CASMSPAWGAFLGEAFF.

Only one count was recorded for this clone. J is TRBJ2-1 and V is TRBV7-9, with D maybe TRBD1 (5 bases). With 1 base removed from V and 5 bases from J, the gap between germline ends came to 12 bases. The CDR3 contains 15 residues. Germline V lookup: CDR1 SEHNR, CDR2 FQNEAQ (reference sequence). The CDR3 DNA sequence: TGTGCCAGCAGCTTAGAAGGTCCAGGGAACAATGAGCAGTTCTTC. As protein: CASSLEGPGNNEQFF.

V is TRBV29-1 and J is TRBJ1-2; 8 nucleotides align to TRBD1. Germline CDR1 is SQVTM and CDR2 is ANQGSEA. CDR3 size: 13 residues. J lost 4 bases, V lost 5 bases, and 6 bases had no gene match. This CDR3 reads CSVLDRASYGYTF. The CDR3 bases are TGCAGCGTTTTGGACAGGGCTAGCTATGGCTACACCTTC. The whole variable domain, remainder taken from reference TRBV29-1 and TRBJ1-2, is SAVISQKPSRDICQRGTSLTIQCQVDSQVTMMFWYRQQPGQSLTLIATANQGSEATYESGFVIDKFPISRPNLTFSTLTVSNMSPEDSSIYLCSVLDRASYGYTFGSGTRLTVV.

CDR3 sequence (DNA): TGCAGTGCTAGTTTTTCCGGGACAGGTAGCCACGAGCAGTACTTC. The encoded protein is CSASFSGTGSHEQYF. The rearrangement joins TRBV20-1 to TRBJ2-7; 8 bases line up with TRBD1. Germline V gene lookup returns CDR1 DFQATT and CDR2 SNEGSKA (reference sequence). This CDR3 comprises 15 residues. Losses at the gene ends were 3 bases for V and 5 bases for J; bases not matched to a gene: 12.

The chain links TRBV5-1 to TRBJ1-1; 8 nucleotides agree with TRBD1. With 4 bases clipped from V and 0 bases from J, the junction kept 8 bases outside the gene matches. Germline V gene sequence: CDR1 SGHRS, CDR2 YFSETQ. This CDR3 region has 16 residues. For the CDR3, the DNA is TGCGCCAGCAGCCGCGGACAGGGAAACATGAACACTGAAGCTTTCTTT. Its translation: CASSRGQGNMNTEAFF.

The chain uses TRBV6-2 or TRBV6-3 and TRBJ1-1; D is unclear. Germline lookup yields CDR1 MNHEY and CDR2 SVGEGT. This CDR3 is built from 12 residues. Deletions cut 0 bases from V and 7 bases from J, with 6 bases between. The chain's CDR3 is CASSYSTGEAFF. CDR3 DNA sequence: TGTGCCAGCAGTTACTCGACTGGTGAAGCTTTCTTT.

CDR3 nucleotides: TGTGCCACCAGTAACGGGTGGACAGTCTATAACTATGGCTACACCTTC. Translation gives CATSNGWTVYNYGYTF. The chain links TRBV24-1 to TRBJ1-2; weak D call: TRBD1 (6 bases). CDR1 is KGHDR and CDR2 is SFDVKD in the germline V gene. The CDR3 extends over 16 amino acids. V was pared by 6 bases and J by 1 base, with 17 bases between.

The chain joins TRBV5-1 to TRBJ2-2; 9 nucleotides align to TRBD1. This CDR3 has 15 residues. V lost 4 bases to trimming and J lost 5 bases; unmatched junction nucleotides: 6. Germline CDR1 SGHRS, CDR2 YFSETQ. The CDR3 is CASSVRDRATGELFF. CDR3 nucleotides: TGCGCCAGCAGCGTGAGGGACAGGGCGACCGGGGAGCTGTTTTTT.

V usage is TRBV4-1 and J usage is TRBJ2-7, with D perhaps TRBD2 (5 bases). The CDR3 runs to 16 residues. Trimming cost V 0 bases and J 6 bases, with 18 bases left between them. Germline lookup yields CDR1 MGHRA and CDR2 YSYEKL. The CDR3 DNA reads TGCGCCAGCAGCCAAGATCCCCCTAGCTGGGATGGCGAGCAGTACTTC. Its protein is CASSQDPPSWDGEQYF.

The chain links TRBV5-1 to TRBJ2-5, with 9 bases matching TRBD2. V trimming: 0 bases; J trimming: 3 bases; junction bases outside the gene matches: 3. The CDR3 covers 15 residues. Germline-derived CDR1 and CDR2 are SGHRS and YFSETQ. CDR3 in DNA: TGCGCCAGCAGCTTGGGTGCTAGCGGGGAAGAGACCCAGTACTTC. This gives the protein CASSLGASGEETQYF.

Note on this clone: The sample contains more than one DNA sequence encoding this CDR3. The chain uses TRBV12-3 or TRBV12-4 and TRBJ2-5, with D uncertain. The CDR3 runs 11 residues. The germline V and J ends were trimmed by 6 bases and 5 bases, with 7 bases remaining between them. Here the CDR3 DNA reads TGTGCCAGCAGCCCCGGGGAGACCCAGTACTTC. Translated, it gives CASSPGETQYF.

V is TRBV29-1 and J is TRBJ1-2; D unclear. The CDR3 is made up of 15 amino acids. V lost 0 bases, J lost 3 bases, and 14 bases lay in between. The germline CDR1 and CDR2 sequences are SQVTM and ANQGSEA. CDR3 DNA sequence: TGCAGCGTTGAAGATCTTAAGACAAGAGACTATGGCTACACCTTC. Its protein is CSVEDLKTRDYGYTF. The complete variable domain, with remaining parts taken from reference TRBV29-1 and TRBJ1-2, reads SAVISQKPSRDICQRGTSLTIQCQVDSQVTMMFWYRQQPGQSLTLIATANQGSEATYESGFVIDKFPISRPNLTFSTLTVSNMSPEDSSIYLCSVEDLKTRDYGYTFGSGTRLTVV.

The CDR3: CASSLFLGQGRNSPLHF. In nucleotides, the CDR3 is TGTGCCAGCAGCCTTTTTCTCGGACAGGGAAGGAATTCACCCCTCCACTTT. The chain carries TRBV3-1 (or the pseudogene TRBV3-2) and TRBJ1-6; 8 bases map to TRBD1. Germline-derived CDR1 and CDR2 are LGHDT and YNNKEL (reference sequence). The CDR3 has 17 residues. V was clipped by 4 bases and J by 7 bases; unmatched bases: 12.

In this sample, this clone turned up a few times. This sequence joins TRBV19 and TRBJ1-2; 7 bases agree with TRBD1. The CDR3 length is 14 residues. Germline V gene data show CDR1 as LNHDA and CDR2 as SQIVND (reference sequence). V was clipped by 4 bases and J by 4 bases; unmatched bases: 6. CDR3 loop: CASSREDRLYGYTF. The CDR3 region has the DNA TGTGCCAGTAGTAGGGAGGACAGGCTCTATGGCTACACCTTC.

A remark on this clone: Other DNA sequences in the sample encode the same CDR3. This chain's CDR3 is CASSQDGAYEQYF. In DNA, the CDR3 is TGTGCCAGCAGCCAAGACGGAGCATACGAGCAGTACTTC. V gene TRBV3-1 (or the pseudogene TRBV3-2) combines with J gene TRBJ2-7; D unclear. V was shortened by 0 bases and J by 4 bases, with 7 bases between the two germline ends. The CDR3 totals 13 residues. Germline lookup yields CDR1 LGHDT and CDR2 YNNKEL (reference sequence).

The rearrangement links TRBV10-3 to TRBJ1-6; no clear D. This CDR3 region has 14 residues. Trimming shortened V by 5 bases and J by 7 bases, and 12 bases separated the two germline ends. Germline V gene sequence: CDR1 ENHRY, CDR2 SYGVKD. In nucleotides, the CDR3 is TGTGCCATCAGTACTACCTTCGAGAATTCACCCCTCCACTTT. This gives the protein CAISTTFENSPLHF.

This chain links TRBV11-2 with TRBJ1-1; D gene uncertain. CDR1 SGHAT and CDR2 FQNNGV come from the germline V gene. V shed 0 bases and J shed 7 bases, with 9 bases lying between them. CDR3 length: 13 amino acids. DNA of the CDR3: TGTGCCAGCAGCTTAGAGCGGCACCTTGAAGCTTTCTTT. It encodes CASSLERHLEAFF.

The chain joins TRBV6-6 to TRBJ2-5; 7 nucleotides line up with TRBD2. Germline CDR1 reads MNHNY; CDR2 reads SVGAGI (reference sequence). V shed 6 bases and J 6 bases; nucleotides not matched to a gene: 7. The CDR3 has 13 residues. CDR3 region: CASSPGGFKTQYF. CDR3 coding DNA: TGTGCCAGCAGCCCCGGGGGGTTTAAGACCCAGTACTTC.

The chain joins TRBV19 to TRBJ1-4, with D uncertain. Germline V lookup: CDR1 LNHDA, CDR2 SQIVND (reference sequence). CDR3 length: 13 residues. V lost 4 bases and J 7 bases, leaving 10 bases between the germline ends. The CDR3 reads CASSTGRGEKLFF. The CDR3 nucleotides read TGTGCCAGTAGTACCGGTAGAGGTGAAAAACTGTTTTTT.

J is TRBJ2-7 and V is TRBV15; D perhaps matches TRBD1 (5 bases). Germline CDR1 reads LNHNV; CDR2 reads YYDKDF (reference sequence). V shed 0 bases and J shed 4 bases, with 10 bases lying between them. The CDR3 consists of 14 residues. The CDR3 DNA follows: TGTGCCACCAGCAGAGATCGGGCAGGGTACGAGCAGTACTTC. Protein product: CATSRDRAGYEQYF.

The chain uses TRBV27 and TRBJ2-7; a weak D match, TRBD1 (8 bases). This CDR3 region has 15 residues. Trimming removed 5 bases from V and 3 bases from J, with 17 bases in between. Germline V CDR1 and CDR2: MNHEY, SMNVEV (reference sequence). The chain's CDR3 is CASSPRTGTNYEQYF. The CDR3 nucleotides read TGTGCCAGCAGTCCACGGACAGGGACTAACTACGAGCAGTACTTC.

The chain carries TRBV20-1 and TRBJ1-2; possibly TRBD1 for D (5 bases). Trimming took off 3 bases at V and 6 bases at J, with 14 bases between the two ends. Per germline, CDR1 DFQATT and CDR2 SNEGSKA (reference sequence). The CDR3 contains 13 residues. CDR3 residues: CSASVRARDGYTF. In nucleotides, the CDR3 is TGCAGTGCTAGTGTCAGGGCCAGGGATGGCTACACCTTC.